This is a list of T cell receptor beta chains from one sample in a study of T cell repertoires in cytomegalovirus infection. TCRdb reprocessed the reads with MiXCR, giving one entry per CDR3 protein. This table has about 480,000 distinct CDR3 sequences, roughly 34% appearing once. The antigens for these receptors are not known. Sequenced material: cultured PBMCs, taken from culture after CMV antigen stimulation. The receptor set was obtained from a human donor in good health (CMV status not recorded). Some clones in this sample may be carry-over from other donors' samples. The CDR3 runs from the conserved cysteine through the conserved F or W. The order of the fields is clone size, D gene, CDR3 length, V gene, J gene, CDR3 protein, CDR3 DNA. D genes are given only for firm matches. Only part of the rows carry a size: once, few, many, or a class if the clone is expanded.

few	-	14	TRBV6-5	TRBJ1-1	CASSYRRPNTEAFF	TGTGCCAGCAGTTACCGGAGGCCTAACACTGAAGCTTTCTTT
-	-	12	TRBV6-2/TRBV6-3	TRBJ2-7	CASGVGDREQYF	TGTGCCAGCGGCGTGGGGGACCGCGAGCAGTACTTC
many	-	19	TRBV7-2	TRBJ1-2	CASRSGPLLPFSSNYGYTF	TGTGCCAGCAGATCGGGACCGCTGCTACCCTTTAGCTCTAACTATGGCTACACCTTC
many	-	16	TRBV7-2	TRBJ1-3	CASSPVIGSSGNTIYF	TGTGCCAGCAGCCCCGTCATCGGGTCCTCTGGAAACACCATATATTTT
-	TRBD2	15	TRBV13	TRBJ2-7	CASSAAGGNSYEQYF	TGTGCCAGCAGCGCAGCGGGAGGTAATTCCTACGAGCAGTACTTC
-	TRBD1	15	TRBV27	TRBJ1-4	CASSPRDRSNEKLFF	TGTGCCAGCAGTCCCCGGGACAGGTCTAATGAAAAACTGTTTTTT
-	-	15	TRBV7-3	TRBJ2-7	CASSLEASNQYEQYF	TGTGCCAGCAGCTTGGAAGCGTCTAACCAGTACGAGCAGTACTTC
many	-	15	TRBV6-2/TRBV6-3	TRBJ2-4	CASSYDEVAKNIQYF	TGTGCCAGCAGTTATGATGAAGTAGCCAAAAACATTCAGTACTTC
-	-	14	TRBV7-4	TRBJ2-7	CASSFSGTPNEQYF	TGTGCCAGCAGCTTTTCCGGGACCCCAAACGAGCAGTACTTC
-	-	13	TRBV10-3	TRBJ2-5	CAISYRVQETQYF	TGTGCCATCAGTTACAGAGTTCAAGAGACCCAGTACTTC
-	-	14	TRBV7-8	TRBJ2-5	CASSLSQRQETQYF	TGTGCCAGCAGCTTATCCCAGCGGCAAGAGACCCAGTACTTC
few	-	13	TRBV12-3/TRBV12-4	TRBJ2-2	CASSPGLTGELFF	TGTGCCAGCAGTCCAGGACTAACCGGGGAGCTGTTTTTT
few	TRBD2	15	TRBV7-6	TRBJ2-7	CASSSGAGGPHEQYF	TGTGCCAGCAGCTCGGGAGCGGGAGGGCCCCACGAGCAGTACTTC
many	TRBD2	18	TRBV7-8	TRBJ2-1	CASSLAGGAGGSYNEQFF	TGTGCCAGCAGCTTAGCGGGGGGAGCGGGAGGTTCGTACAATGAGCAGTTCTTC
-	-	14	TRBV19	TRBJ2-3	CACALAVSTDTQYF	TGTGCCTGTGCTTTAGCGGTTAGCACAGATACGCAGTATTTT
-	-	15	TRBV4-1	TRBJ1-2	CASSNRNRAVDGYTF	TGCGCCAGCAGCAATCGGAACAGGGCTGTCGACGGCTACACCTTC
few	-	14	TRBV13	TRBJ1-2	CASRQEGGGYGYTF	TGTGCCAGCAGACAAGAGGGCGGGGGCTATGGCTACACCTTC
-	TRBD1	14	TRBV30	TRBJ1-4	CAWSGDRAEEKLFF	TGTGCCTGGAGTGGTGACAGGGCGGAGGAAAAACTGTTTTTT
many	-	13	TRBV7-2	TRBJ1-1	CASSAYRNTEAFF	TGTGCCAGCAGCGCCTACAGGAACACTGAAGCTTTCTTT
few	-	13	TRBV29-1	TRBJ1-2	CSVQSDPNYGYTF	TGCAGCGTTCAGTCTGACCCCAACTATGGCTACACCTTC
-	-	14	TRBV27	TRBJ1-6	CASRNQGLGSPLHF	TGTGCCAGCAGAAATCAGGGTTTGGGTTCACCCCTCCACTTT
few	-	13	TRBV6-5	TRBJ1-2	CASSYSQNYGYTF	TGTGCCAGCAGTTACTCCCAGAACTATGGCTACACCTTC
few	-	12	TRBV11-2	TRBJ2-1	CASRRRRDEQFF	TGTGCCAGCAGACGTCGACGGGATGAGCAGTTCTTC
-	-	15	TRBV12-3/TRBV12-4	TRBJ1-5	CASREQGKGNQPQHF	TGTGCCAGCAGGGAACAAGGGAAGGGCAATCAGCCCCAGCATTTT
few	-	13	TRBV6-1	TRBJ1-1	CASREDRNTEAFF	TGTGCCAGCAGAGAAGACAGGAACACTGAAGCTTTCTTT
-	-	16	TRBV4-3	TRBJ1-1	CASSQDRVASGAEAFF	TGCGCCAGCAGCCAAGATCGTGTCGCTTCTGGGGCTGAGGCTTTCTTT
-	-	12	TRBV19	TRBJ1-2	CASQRAGRGYTF	TGTGCCTCTCAGAGGGCAGGTCGTGGCTACACCTTC
few	-	17	TRBV7-9	TRBJ2-6	CASSFISTGSGANVLTF	TGTGCCAGCAGCTTCATAAGTACCGGCTCTGGGGCCAACGTCCTGACTTTC
few	-	14	TRBV20-1	TRBJ1-1	CSASETSLDTEAFF	TGCAGTGCTAGCGAGACAAGCTTGGACACTGAAGCTTTCTTT
-	TRBD1	15	TRBV6-5	TRBJ1-6	CASSLGQGMGSPLHF	TGTGCCAGCAGCCTCGGACAGGGGATGGGTTCACCCCTCCACTTT
many	-	14	TRBV7-2	TRBJ1-1	CASSLGVGATEAFF	TGTGCCAGCAGCTTAGGTGTTGGGGCCACTGAAGCTTTCTTT
-	TRBD1	16	TRBV20-1	TRBJ2-5	CSARAWGLTGEETQYF	TGCAGTGCTAGAGCATGGGGCCTAACAGGGGAAGAGACCCAGTACTTC
few	-	13	TRBV20-1	TRBJ2-1	CSATGQLYNEQFF	TGCAGTGCCACTGGACAGTTATACAATGAGCAGTTCTTC
few	-	16	TRBV19	TRBJ1-3	CASSSSRTDSGNTIYF	TGTGCCAGTAGTTCTTCTCGGACAGACTCTGGAAACACCATATATTTT
-	TRBD2	16	TRBV4-1	TRBJ2-1	CASSPRPWLAGGEQFF	TGCGCCAGCAGCCCCAGGCCTTGGCTAGCGGGAGGTGAGCAGTTCTTC
-	TRBD2	15	TRBV28	TRBJ2-7	CASSFQTSGTYEQYF	TGTGCCAGCAGTTTCCAGACTAGCGGGACGTACGAGCAGTACTTC
many	-	13	TRBV7-2	TRBJ1-1	CASSLSWGGEAFF	TGTGCCAGCAGCTTAAGTTGGGGGGGAGAAGCTTTCTTT
-	-	10	TRBV29-1	TRBJ2-7	CSVGSHEQYF	TGCAGCGTTGGGTCCCACGAGCAGTACTTC
few	TRBD2	16	TRBV7-2	TRBJ2-1	CASSPFGLAGLNEQFF	TGTGCCAGCAGCCCATTCGGGCTAGCGGGGCTTAATGAGCAGTTCTTC
-	TRBD2	13	TRBV12-3/TRBV12-4	TRBJ2-5	CASSLGRVETQYF	TGTGCCAGCAGTTTGGGGAGGGTTGAGACCCAGTACTTC
few	TRBD1	16	TRBV6-1	TRBJ2-7	CASSRATTGDNYEQYF	TGTGCCAGCAGCCGCGCGACTACAGGGGACAACTACGAGCAGTACTTC
few	TRBD1	14	TRBV27	TRBJ1-4	CASSQGALREKLFF	TGTGCCAGCAGTCAGGGGGCTTTGCGTGAAAAACTGTTTTTT
-	-	15	TRBV11-2	TRBJ2-1	CASSLYYTADNEQFF	TGTGCCAGCAGCTTATACTACACGGCCGACAATGAGCAGTTCTTC
-	TRBD2	14	TRBV20-1	TRBJ2-1	CSARVAGVFGEQFF	TGCAGTGCTAGAGTAGCGGGAGTTTTCGGTGAGCAGTTCTTC
-	-	15	TRBV7-2	TRBJ2-3	CASILRVASTDTQYF	TGTGCCAGCATCCTTAGGGTAGCTAGCACAGATACGCAGTATTTT
-	-	13	TRBV29-1	TRBJ1-3	CSVDPGPGNTIYF	TGCAGCGTTGATCCTGGGCCTGGAAACACCATATATTTT
few	TRBD2	16	TRBV12-3/TRBV12-4	TRBJ2-5	CASSTGLAGGRETQYF	TGTGCCAGCAGTACGGGACTAGCGGGAGGGAGAGAGACCCAGTACTTC
-	TRBD2	15	TRBV7-6	TRBJ2-7	CASSLGSGRAYEQYF	TGTGCCAGCAGCTTAGGCAGCGGGAGGGCCTACGAGCAGTACTTC
once	-	17	TRBV20-1	TRBJ1-1	CSARDQGGRAGSTEAFF	TGCAGTGCTAGAGATCAAGGAGGACGAGCTGGCTCCACTGAAGCTTTCTTT
many	TRBD2	17	TRBV7-9	TRBJ2-5	CASSKEIAGGSRETQYF	TGTGCCAGCAGTAAGGAGATAGCGGGAGGAAGTCGAGAGACCCAGTACTTC
few	-	16	TRBV4-1	TRBJ1-1	CASSQGGRGLNTEAFF	TGCGCCAGCAGCCAGGGGGGACGGGGGCTGAACACTGAAGCTTTCTTT
-	-	13	TRBV12-3/TRBV12-4	TRBJ1-1	CASSYEGSAEAFF	TGTGCCAGCAGTTATGAGGGATCAGCTGAAGCTTTCTTT
-	TRBD1	14	TRBV7-2	TRBJ2-4	CASSLGQGRHIQYF	TGTGCCAGCAGCTTAGGACAGGGGAGGCACATTCAGTACTTC
-	-	15	TRBV28	TRBJ2-7	CASRTDKAASYEQYF	TGTGCCAGCAGAACGGACAAAGCTGCTTCCTACGAGCAGTACTTC